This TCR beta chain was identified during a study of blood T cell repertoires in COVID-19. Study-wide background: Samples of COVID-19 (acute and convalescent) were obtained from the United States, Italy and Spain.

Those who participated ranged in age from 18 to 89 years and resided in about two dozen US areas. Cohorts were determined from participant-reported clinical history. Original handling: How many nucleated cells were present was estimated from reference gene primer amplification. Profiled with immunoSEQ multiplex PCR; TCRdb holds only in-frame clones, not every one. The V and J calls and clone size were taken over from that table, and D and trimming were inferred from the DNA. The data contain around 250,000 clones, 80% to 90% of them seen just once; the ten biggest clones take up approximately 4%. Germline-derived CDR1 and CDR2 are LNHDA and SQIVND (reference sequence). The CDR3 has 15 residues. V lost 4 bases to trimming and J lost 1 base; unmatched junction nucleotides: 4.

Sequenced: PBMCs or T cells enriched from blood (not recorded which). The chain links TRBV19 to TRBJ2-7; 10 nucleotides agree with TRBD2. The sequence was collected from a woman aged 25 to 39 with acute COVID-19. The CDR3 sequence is CASSTGLAASYEQYF. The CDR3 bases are TGTGCCAGTAGTACCGGACTAGCGGCATCCTACGAGCAGTACTTC.